This TCR beta chain is from a study of T cell repertoires in cytomegalovirus infection. TCRdb re-called the reads through MiXCR, storing one row per CDR3 protein. Of 250,000 to 300,000 distinct CDR3 sequences listed, around 13% are singletons. This clonotype was counted many times. This CDR3 spans 17 amino acids. Trimming at V came to 7 bases and at J to 0 bases, leaving 11 bases not matched to a gene. Germline lookup yields CDR1 LNHDA and CDR2 SQIVND (reference sequence). The rearrangement links TRBV19 to TRBJ1-5; 8 positions match TRBD1. The sequenced sample consisted of PBMCs. This clonotype was obtained from a human donor in good health (CMV status not recorded). Some clones in this sample may be carry-over from other donors' samples. Written as DNA, the CDR3 is TGTGCCAGTACCCAAAGGGGGACAGGCTATAGCAATCAGCCCCAGCATTTT. It encodes CASTQRGTGYSNQPQHF.